This T cell receptor beta chain originates from a study of technical replicates of blood from four donors. Some clones are missing from TCRdb's copy, which holds only in-frame ones; the method was immunoSEQ multiplex PCR. The sample has approximately 89,000 clones, around 94% seen once. This clone has a handful of counts. Germline V gives CDR1 ENHRY, CDR2 SYGVKD. The V segment lost 7 bases and the J segment 2 bases; nucleotides outside the gene matches: 7. This CDR3 region has 14 residues. The chain has TRBV10-3 and TRBJ2-7, with 8 bases fitting TRBD1. The source is a human donor in good health. The sample comprised T cells isolated from PBMCs. CDR3 amino acids: CAITKGQGTYEQYF. The CDR3 DNA reads as TGTGCCATCACAAAAGGACAGGGAACCTACGAGCAGTACTTC.